Each of the 8 T cell receptor beta chains below was sequenced from the same sample in a study of cytomegalovirus exposure and HLA in healthy donors. Amplification used 60 Vbeta primers and 13 Jbeta primers. Only in-frame clones appear in the TCRdb table, and some are missing; sequencing was by immunoSEQ multiplex PCR. The data contain around 130,000 clones, approximately 71% of them singletons. Sequencing was done on a sample of PBMCs. The source of these receptors is a woman aged 55-69 years in good health and CMV-seronegative.

The chain is built from TRBV28 and TRBJ1-5; D is possibly TRBD1 (6 bases). The V gene's germline CDR1 is MDHEN and CDR2 SYDVKM. V lost 2 bases and J 4 bases, leaving 12 bases between the germline ends. The CDR3 length is 15 residues. DNA of the CDR3: TGTGCCAGCAGTTTACGGGGGGCGCGGAATCAGCCCCAGCATTTT. Amino acids: CASSLRGARNQPQHF.

V usage is TRBV28 and J usage is TRBJ2-7, with D possibly being TRBD1 (5 bases). Germline CDR1 reads MDHEN; CDR2 reads SYDVKM. Trimming cost V 5 bases and J 6 bases, with 14 bases left between them. The CDR3 consists of 13 residues. Here the CDR3 DNA reads TGTGCCAGCAGTCCACTGACAGTACTCGAGCAGTACTTC. This sequence encodes CASSPLTVLEQYF.

The rearrangement links TRBV7-9 to TRBJ2-7; D is perhaps TRBD2 (5 bases). V was pared by 4 bases and J by 2 bases, with 9 bases between. The CDR3 is made up of 13 amino acids. Per the germline V gene, CDR1 is SEHNR and CDR2 is FQNEAQ (reference sequence). The chain's CDR3 is CASSSRVTYEQYF. The DNA for the CDR3 is TGTGCCAGCAGCTCGAGGGTAACCTACGAGCAGTACTTC.

V is TRBV10-3 and J is TRBJ2-5; D possibly corresponds to TRBD2 (7 bases). This CDR3 region has 15 residues. Germline V gives CDR1 ENHRY, CDR2 SYGVKD. V was clipped by 3 bases and J by 2 bases, with 13 bases between them. CDR3 sequence: CAISDPGRGQETQYF. Here the CDR3 DNA reads TGTGCCATCAGTGATCCAGGGAGGGGGCAAGAGACCCAGTACTTC.

The CDR3 protein is CASSRRNTDTQYF. The CDR3 DNA reads as TGTGCCAGTAGTCGGCGGAACACAGATACGCAGTATTTT. The V and J genes are TRBV19 and TRBJ2-3, with D hard to call. Between the trimmed V and J ends, which lost 5 bases and 2 bases, there was a span of 8 bases. Germline V gene lookup returns CDR1 LNHDA and CDR2 SQIVND (reference sequence). CDR3 length equals 13 residues. Combining the CDR3 with reference TRBV19 and TRBJ2-3 gives the whole variable domain DGGITQSPKYLFRKEGQNVTLSCEQNLNHDAMYWYRQDPGQGLRLIYYSQIVNDFQKGDIAEGYSVSREKKESFPLTVTSAQKNPTAFYLCASSRRNTDTQYFGPGTRLTVL.

The gene calls are TRBV5-6 and TRBJ1-2, with D unclear. This CDR3 comprises 15 residues. CDR1 is SGHDT, CDR2 YYEEEE, per germline. The V and J ends lost 2 bases and 1 base respectively, with 12 bases between them. CDR3 sequence: CASSFIQAFNYGYTF. The DNA of the CDR3 is TGTGCCAGCAGCTTTATCCAGGCCTTTAACTATGGCTACACCTTC.

Written as DNA, the CDR3 is TGTGCCAGCAGTGCCGCTGGGGGGGGTCAGCCCCAGCATTTT. It encodes CASSAAGGGQPQHF. The rearrangement uses TRBV25-1 and TRBJ1-5; D is perhaps TRBD1 (5 bases). The CDR3 sequence is 14 residues long. CDR1 and CDR2 from the germline V gene are MGHDK and SYGVNS. With 4 bases removed from V and 6 bases from J, the gap between germline ends came to 13 bases. The whole variable domain, remainder taken from reference TRBV25-1 and TRBJ1-5, is EADIYQTPRYLVIGTGKKITLECSQTMGHDKMYWYQQDPGMELHLIHYSYGVNSTEKGDLSSESTVSRIRTEHFPLTLESARPSHTSQYLCASSAAGGGQPQHFGDGTRLSIL.

This clone has more than one count but fewer than ten. The gene calls are TRBV6-6 and TRBJ1-1, with 8 positions matching TRBD1. Germline lookup yields CDR1 MNHNY and CDR2 SVGAGI (reference sequence). The CDR3 length is 14 residues. V dropped 7 bases and J dropped 6; count of bases not matched to a gene: 10. In DNA, the CDR3 is TGTGCCAGCACCATACGCGGACAGGGTGCTGAAGCTTTCTTT. Amino acids: CASTIRGQGAEAFF.